The rows below give T cell receptor beta chains drawn from one sample of a study of cytomegalovirus exposure and HLA in healthy donors. Data came from immunoSEQ multiplex PCR; TCRdb stores just in-frame clones and leaves some out. The data contain 210,000 or so clones, around four fifths of them singletons. What was sequenced was PBMCs. The receptor source for this set is a boy younger than 18 in good health and CMV-seronegative. Each CDR3 is given with its conserved first and last residue. A D gene is named only where the DNA matches it firmly. Clone size is given for some rows only: seen once, a few or many times, or a class if the clone is expanded.

clone_size d_call j_call v_call cdr3_aa cdr3_nt
. TRBD2 TRBJ2-3 TRBV7-6 CASSPGGGRADTQYF TGTGCCAGCAGCCCCGGGGGGGGACGGGCAGATACGCAGTATTTT
once TRBD2 TRBJ2-7 TRBV5-4 CASSRDYYEQYF TGTGCCAGCAGCCGGGACTATTACGAGCAGTACTTC
. . TRBJ1-6 TRBV6-1 CASTQRRGSPLHF TGTGCCAGCACCCAAAGAAGGGGTTCACCCCTCCACTTT
. . TRBJ2-1 TRBV5-1 CASSLVTGYNEQFF TGCGCCAGCAGCTTGGTTACAGGGTACAATGAGCAGTTCTTC
. . TRBJ2-1 TRBV25-1 CASSELGASDNEQFF TGTGCCAGCAGTGAATTAGGGGCTAGTGACAATGAGCAGTTCTTC
. TRBD1 TRBJ1-1 TRBV5-1 CASSESDRGINTEAFF TGCGCCAGCAGCGAGAGCGACAGGGGTATTAACACTGAAGCTTTCTTT
. . TRBJ2-5 TRBV25-1 CASQETNRGGETQYF TGTGCCAGCCAAGAGACTAACAGGGGAGGAGAGACCCAGTACTTC
once TRBD1 TRBJ1-2 TRBV6-5 CASSYSRTGTLGYTF TGTGCCAGCAGTTACTCGAGGACAGGGACCCTTGGCTACACCTTC
. . TRBJ1-2 TRBV7-8 CASSSDLVYNDGYTF TGTGCCAGCAGCTCAGACCTAGTATATAACGATGGCTACACCTTC
once TRBD1 TRBJ1-5 TRBV19 CASRGTGQYSNQPQHF TGTGCCAGTAGAGGGACAGGGCAATATAGCAATCAGCCCCAGCATTTT
. TRBD1 TRBJ2-7 TRBV4-1 CASSHGTGVGRLEQYF TGCGCCAGCAGCCACGGGACAGGGGTCGGTCGACTTGAGCAGTACTTC
. . TRBJ2-7 TRBV21-1 CASSGRDRDLYEQYF TGTGCCAGCAGCGGCCGGGACAGGGACCTCTACGAGCAGTACTTC
. . TRBJ1-1 TRBV7-3 CASSLVGQNTEAFF TGTGCCAGCAGCTTAGTAGGACAGAACACTGAAGCTTTCTTT
once . TRBJ2-3 TRBV30 CAWSRGRNTDTQYF TGTGCCTGGAGTAGGGGGAGAAACACAGATACGCAGTATTTT
. . TRBJ1-1 TRBV5-1 CASSGGFRDEAFF TGCGCCAGCAGCGGAGGGTTTCGAGATGAAGCTTTCTTT
. . TRBJ1-6 TRBV21-1 CASSDRGENSPLHF TGTGCCAGCAGTGACAGGGGCGAGAATTCACCCCTCCACTTT
. TRBD1 TRBJ1-2 TRBV7-9 CSSSLVGAGGSDGYTF TGTTCCAGCAGCTTAGTCGGGGCAGGGGGCTCGGATGGCTACACCTTC
once . TRBJ1-5 TRBV29-1 CSVSFSDQPQHF TGCAGCGTTAGTTTCAGCGATCAGCCCCAGCATTTT
. . TRBJ1-2 TRBV4-2 CASSRSVSQTNYGYTF TGTGCCAGCAGTCGGAGCGTCAGCCAAACTAACTATGGCTACACCTTC
. TRBD1 TRBJ1-1 TRBV11-3 CASSAHRDSHTEAFF TGTGCCAGCAGCGCGCACCGGGACAGCCACACTGAAGCTTTCTTT
. . TRBJ2-1 TRBV19 CASSIRLAAYNEQFF TGTGCCAGTAGTATCCGTCTAGCCGCCTACAATGAGCAGTTCTTC
. TRBD2 TRBJ2-3 TRBV5-1 CASSLAKRGGLPDTQYF TGCGCCAGCAGCTTGGCTAAGCGGGGGGGCCTGCCAGATACGCAGTATTTT
. TRBD1 TRBJ2-7 TRBV30 CAWSVMGQSYEQYF TGTGCCTGGAGTGTAATGGGACAGTCCTACGAGCAGTACTTC
. TRBD1 TRBJ1-2 TRBV19 CASSVEGQGFLTGYGYTF TGTGCCAGTAGTGTGGAGGGACAGGGGTTCCTAACTGGGTATGGCTACACCTTC
. . TRBJ1-1 TRBV2 CASSETREMNTEAFF TGTGCCAGCAGTGAGACGAGGGAGATGAACACTGAAGCTTTCTTT
. . TRBJ1-5 TRBV21-1 CASSTGVQPQHF TGTGCCAGCAGCACCGGGGTTCAGCCCCAGCATTTT
. . TRBJ1-1 TRBV7-9 CASSPARTATNTEAFF TGTGCCAGCAGCCCCGCACGGACAGCGACGAACACTGAAGCTTTCTTT
. . TRBJ1-4 TRBV4-2 CASRPRTEEWATNEKLFF TGTGCCAGCAGACCGAGGACGGAGGAGTGGGCAACTAATGAAAAACTGTTTTTT
. TRBD1 TRBJ1-4 TRBV5-1 CASKPGQWDEKLFF TGCGCCAGCAAGCCGGGACAGTGGGATGAAAAACTGTTTTTT
. . TRBJ2-7 TRBV5-8 CASSFIFGGYEQYF TGTGCCAGCAGCTTCATCTTCGGAGGCTACGAGCAGTACTTC
. TRBD1 TRBJ2-2 TRBV9 CASTPGQGTGELFF TGTGCCAGCACTCCGGGACAGGGGACCGGGGAGCTGTTTTTT
. TRBD2 TRBJ2-5 TRBV9 CASSAGLAGVQETQYF TGTGCCAGCAGCGCCGGACTAGCGGGGGTTCAAGAGACCCAGTACTTC
. . TRBJ2-7 TRBV9 CASSVAPGEQYF TGTGCCAGCAGCGTAGCCCCAGGGGAGCAGTACTTC
few . TRBJ2-3 TRBV27 CASSPEADMQYF TGTGCCAGCAGTCCCGAGGCAGATATGCAGTATTTT
. TRBD2 TRBJ2-2 TRBV9 CASSVGGGDTGELFF TGTGCCAGCAGCGTAGGCGGGGGGGACACCGGGGAGCTGTTTTTT
. . TRBJ2-7 TRBV27 CASSLSLESAYEQYF TGTGCCAGCAGTTTATCCCTGGAGTCGGCCTACGAGCAGTACTTC
. TRBD2 TRBJ2-1 TRBV5-4 CASSVGLAGTYNEQFF TGTGCCAGCAGCGTGGGACTAGCGGGAACCTACAATGAGCAGTTCTTC
. TRBD2 TRBJ2-7 TRBV6-4 CALAERAAGSYEQYF TGTGCCCTAGCGGAAAGGGCAGCAGGGTCCTACGAGCAGTACTTC
few . TRBJ1-2 TRBV7-9 CASSLEVPGGYTF TGTGCCAGCAGCTTAGAAGTCCCGGGGGGCTACACCTTC
. . TRBJ1-5 TRBV2 CASSDGGVWPQHF TGTGCCAGCAGTGACGGAGGTGTATGGCCCCAGCATTTT
. TRBD1 TRBJ2-7 TRBV5-1 CASSRPGQGSHEQYF TGCGCCAGCAGCAGACCGGGACAGGGGTCCCACGAGCAGTACTTC
. . TRBJ1-2 TRBV4-1 CASSLVPGFTNYGYTF TGCGCCAGCAGCCTCGTCCCAGGGTTTACCAACTATGGCTACACCTTC
. . TRBJ2-7 TRBV19 CASSIRTVPSYEQYF TGTGCCAGTAGTATTCGTACAGTCCCCTCCTACGAGCAGTACTTC
. . TRBJ2-7 TRBV5-4 CASSSGTLPDRYF TGTGCCAGCAGTTCCGGGACTCTTCCCGATCGGTACTTC